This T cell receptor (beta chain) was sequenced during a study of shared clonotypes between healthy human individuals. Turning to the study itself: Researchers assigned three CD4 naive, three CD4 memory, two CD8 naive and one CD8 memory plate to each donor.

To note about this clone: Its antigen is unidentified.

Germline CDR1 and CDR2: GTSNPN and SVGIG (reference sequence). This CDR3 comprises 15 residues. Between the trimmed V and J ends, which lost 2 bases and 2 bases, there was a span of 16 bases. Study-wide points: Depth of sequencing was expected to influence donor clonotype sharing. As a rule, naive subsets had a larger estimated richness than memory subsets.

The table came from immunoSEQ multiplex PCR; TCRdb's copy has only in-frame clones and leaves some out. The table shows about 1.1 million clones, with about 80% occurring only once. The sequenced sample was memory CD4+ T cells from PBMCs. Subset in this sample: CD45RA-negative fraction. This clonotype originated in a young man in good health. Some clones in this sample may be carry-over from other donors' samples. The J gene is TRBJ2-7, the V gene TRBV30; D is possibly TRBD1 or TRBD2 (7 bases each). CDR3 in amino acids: CAWSSGGESTYEQYF. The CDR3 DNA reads TGTGCCTGGAGTTCAGGGGGGGAGTCCACCTACGAGCAGTACTTC.